These 22 T cell receptor beta chains share one sample of origin, sequenced in a study of glioma-infiltrating T cells after dendritic cell vaccination (dated by TCRdb to the mid-2010s). Taken with the paper, the label for time point translates to: after dendritic cell vaccination, including at tumor progression/relapse. Library creation used the immunoSEQ multiplex PCR assay. TCRdb re-hosts the immuneACCESS table, in-frame sequences only. Its copies lack some clones; in the studies checked, an unresolved V gene accounts for under half of them, and the cause for the rest is not known. This sample is represented by tens of thousands of clones; 70% to 90% of them were singletons. Together, the top ten hold less than 6.5% of the sample. Sequenced here: blood, sampled after dendritic cell vaccination. These receptors came from a human donor with glioblastoma.

The chain is built from TRBV28 and TRBJ2-1; 7 bases map to TRBD2. V trimming: 5 bases; J trimming: 5 bases; junction bases outside the gene matches: 9. This CDR3 is 15 amino acids long. Germline values: CDR1 MDHEN, CDR2 SYDVKM. As DNA, the CDR3 is TGTGCCAGCAGTGACCGCGGGAGTTCCAACAATGAGCAGTTCTTC. This encodes CASSDRGSSNNEQFF.

The V gene is TRBV7-9, the J gene TRBJ2-3, with 11 bases that match TRBD2. Germline V lookup: CDR1 SEHNR, CDR2 FQNEAQ (reference sequence). The CDR3 covers 18 residues. The V gene end was trimmed by 1 base and the J gene end by 2 bases; junction bases not matched to a gene: 8. The CDR3 bases are TGTGCCAGCAGCTTAGTAGGGGGACTAGCGGAGAACACAGATACGCAGTATTTT. Amino acid sequence: CASSLVGGLAENTDTQYF.

This sequence joins TRBV7-3 and TRBJ2-3, with a possible D match to TRBD1 (6 bases). CDR3 length: 15 amino acids. Trimming pared 4 bases from V and 5 bases from J, leaving 16 bases between. The V gene's germline CDR1 is SGHTA and CDR2 FQGTGA. The CDR3 bases are TGTGCCAGCAGCTCCACACAGGGCGCGGGAGATACGCAGTATTTT. It is translated as CASSSTQGAGDTQYF.

The chain is built from TRBV11-2 and TRBJ1-1, with a tentative D call TRBD1 (6 bases). Between the trimmed V and J ends, which lost 2 bases and 8 bases, there was a span of 9 bases. Per germline, CDR1 SGHAT and CDR2 FQNNGV. This CDR3 comprises 12 residues. The CDR3 loop is CASSLSTGEAFF. The CDR3 DNA is TGTGCCAGCAGCTTATCGACAGGAGAAGCTTTCTTT.

The chain links TRBV6-1 to TRBJ2-1; D remains unclear. The CDR3 covers 11 residues. V lost 2 bases and J lost 12, with 8 bases in between. Germline lookup yields CDR1 MNHNS and CDR2 SASEGT. The CDR3 nucleotides read TGTGCCAGCAGTGAATCCCCTCGGCAGTTCTTC. It codes for CASSESPRQFF.

J is TRBJ2-2 and V is TRBV9; 12 bases align to TRBD2. Germline V CDR1 and CDR2: SGDLS, YYNGEE. V gave up 3 bases and J gave up 9 bases; unmatched junction bases: 3. The CDR3 spans 14 residues. CDR3 in DNA: TGTGCCAGCAGCGGACTAGCGGGAGAGCGGGAGCTGTTTTTT. This sequence encodes CASSGLAGERELFF. The complete variable domain, with remaining parts taken from reference TRBV9 and TRBJ2-2, reads DSGVTQTPKHLITATGQRVTLRCSPRSGDLSVYWYQQSLDQGLQFLIQYYNGEERAKGNILERFSAQQFPDLHSELNLSSLELGDSALYFCASSGLAGERELFFGEGSRLTVL.

J is TRBJ2-1 and V is TRBV30, with 9 bases identical to TRBD1. Germline V CDR1 and CDR2: GTSNPN, SVGIG (reference sequence). The J segment lost 1 base and the V segment lost 5 bases, leaving 9 bases of the junction unmatched. This CDR3 comprises 16 residues. The CDR3 nucleotides read TGTGCCTGGGGGACAGGGACGAGTGGGTCCTACAATGAGCAGTTCTTC. It is translated as CAWGTGTSGSYNEQFF.

The chain carries TRBV19 and TRBJ1-1; D is unclear. This CDR3 has 14 amino acids. V shed 6 bases and J shed 1 base, with 12 bases lying between them. CDR1 is LNHDA and CDR2 is SQIVND in the germline V gene (reference sequence). The CDR3 DNA follows: TGTGCCAGTAGCGAGGCGGCAGCGAACACTGAAGCTTTCTTT. It translates to CASSEAAANTEAFF.

This clone is medium-sized (0.01 to 0.1%). The V and J genes are TRBV27 and TRBJ1-1; D not resolved. Germline CDR1 is MNHEY and CDR2 is SMNVEV (reference sequence). This CDR3 contains 13 residues. V gave up 4 bases and J gave up 2 bases, with 8 bases separating them. In DNA, the CDR3 is TGTGCCAGCAGTTACGGACTAAACACTGAAGCTTTCTTT. It codes for CASSYGLNTEAFF.

CDR3 loop: CASSILAGGPPPEQYF. The CDR3 nucleotides read TGTGCCAGCAGTATTCTAGCGGGAGGGCCTCCCCCCGAGCAGTACTTC. V usage is TRBV27 and J usage is TRBJ2-7; 12 positions match TRBD2. The V gene end was trimmed by 5 bases and the J gene end by 6 bases; junction bases not matched to a gene: 11. The CDR3 is 16 amino acids. Germline assignment: CDR1 MNHEY and CDR2 SMNVEV (reference sequence).

The V call is TRBV28, the J call TRBJ2-7; 7 nucleotides line up with TRBD2. J gave up 6 bases and V 6 bases, and 17 bases lay outside the gene matches. The CDR3 has 16 residues. Germline V lookup: CDR1 MDHEN, CDR2 SYDVKM. CDR3 sequence: CASSLPSGAGAGEQYF. The CDR3 nucleotides read TGTGCCAGCAGCCTACCCTCGGGTGCGGGAGCGGGCGAGCAGTACTTC.

V gene TRBV30 combines with J gene TRBJ1-1, with D unresolved. The CDR3 loop spans 12 amino acids. Trimming stripped 4 bases from V and 0 bases from J, with 6 bases between. The germline V gene has CDR1 GTSNPN and CDR2 SVGIG (reference sequence). The CDR3 protein is CAWNRVNTEAFF. In nucleotides, the CDR3 is TGTGCCTGGAACCGCGTGAACACTGAAGCTTTCTTT.

The chain is built from TRBV10-3 and TRBJ2-5; TRBD2 matches 7 bases. Germline V gene lookup returns CDR1 ENHRY and CDR2 SYGVKD. This CDR3 region has 14 residues. Losses at the gene ends were 10 bases for V and 0 bases for J; bases not matched to a gene: 8. The CDR3 sequence is CATRAGPHQETQYF. The CDR3, as DNA: TGTGCCACCCGAGCGGGACCCCACCAAGAGACCCAGTACTTC.

This clone was seen once. V gene TRBV4-2 combines with J gene TRBJ1-2; TRBD1 is a possible D gene (6 bases). V shed 4 bases and J shed 1 base, with 10 bases lying between them. Germline values: CDR1 LGHNA, CDR2 YNFKEQ. The CDR3 is 14 amino acids. CDR3 amino acids: CASSPQGGNYGYTF. CDR3 sequence (DNA): TGTGCCAGCAGCCCACAGGGCGGTAACTATGGCTACACCTTC.

The rearrangement joins TRBV2 to TRBJ1-5; D is perhaps TRBD1 (5 bases). Germline CDR1 reads SNHLY; CDR2 reads FYNNEI. CDR3 length equals 15 residues. The V and J ends lost 7 bases and 0 bases respectively, with 13 bases between them. The chain's CDR3 is CASNRDSNSNQPQHF. In DNA form, the CDR3 reads TGTGCCAGCAACCGGGACTCAAATAGCAATCAGCCCCAGCATTTT.

The chain joins TRBV10-3 to TRBJ1-3; 7 bases match TRBD1. The CDR3 runs 15 residues. J lost 8 bases, V lost 2 bases, and 9 bases had no gene match. The V gene's germline CDR1 is ENHRY and CDR2 SYGVKD. CDR3 nucleotide sequence: TGTGCCATCAGTGAGAAGGGGGCTACCCGGGACACCATATATTTT. Its translation: CAISEKGATRDTIYF.

The V and J genes are TRBV19 and TRBJ1-1, with TRBD1 identical over 8 bases. J was trimmed by 1 base and V by 4 bases; bases with no gene match: 8. The CDR3 is made up of 16 amino acids. Germline CDR1 LNHDA, CDR2 SQIVND (reference sequence). The CDR3 is CASSTDRGAGNTEAFF. The CDR3 bases are TGTGCCAGTAGTACAGACAGGGGCGCTGGGAACACTGAAGCTTTCTTT.

The rearrangement joins TRBV4-1 to TRBJ2-7; a possible D gene is TRBD2 (5 bases). Per germline, CDR1 MGHRA and CDR2 YSYEKL. CDR3 length: 16 residues. The ends were cut back, 1 base at V and 2 bases at J, with 15 bases in the middle. The CDR3 DNA follows: TGCGCCAGCAGCCAAGCCCCGATGGCGGGCACCTACGAGCAGTACTTC. Protein sequence: CASSQAPMAGTYEQYF.

The V call is TRBV15, the J call TRBJ1-4, with D perhaps TRBD1 (6 bases). Germline CDR1 reads LNHNV; CDR2 reads YYDKDF (reference sequence). Between the trimmed V and J ends, which lost 3 bases and 0 bases, there was a span of 17 bases. CDR3 length: 18 residues. CDR3 loop: CATSRVLTGGSTNEKLFF. The CDR3 bases are TGTGCCACCAGCAGGGTATTAACGGGGGGCTCAACTAATGAAAAACTGTTTTTT. Together with reference TRBV15 and TRBJ1-4, the CDR3 gives the full variable domain: DAMVIQNPRYQVTQFGKPVTLSCSQTLNHNVMYWYQQKSSQAPKLLFHYYDKDFNNEADTPDNFQSRRPNTSFCFLDIRSPGLGDTAMYLCATSRVLTGGSTNEKLFFGSGTQLSVL.

This clone occurred once. The rearrangement uses TRBV7-3 and TRBJ2-5; no firm D call. From germline, CDR1 is SGHTA and CDR2 FQGTGA. There are 13 residues in the CDR3. V shed 4 bases and J shed 0 bases, with 6 bases lying between them. CDR3: CASSSSYQETQYF. The CDR3 DNA is TGTGCCAGCAGCTCCTCGTACCAAGAGACCCAGTACTTC.

The chain combines TRBV30 with TRBJ2-2; 10 nucleotides line up with TRBD1. Germline CDR1 GTSNPN, CDR2 SVGIG (reference sequence). CDR3 size: 15 residues. The ends lost 2 bases at V and 5 bases at J; junction bases unmatched: 5. The CDR3 DNA reads TGTGCCTGGAGTAGAGGACAGGGGGATACCGGGGAGCTGTTTTTT. Protein product: CAWSRGQGDTGELFF.

The chain carries TRBV7-2 and TRBJ1-2; unclear D gene. The CDR3 has 15 amino acids. V was pared by 2 bases and J by 0 bases, with 10 bases between. Germline loops: CDR1 SGHTA, CDR2 FQGNSA. CDR3 sequence (DNA): TGTGCCAGCAGCTTATTGGCAAAGACTAACTATGGCTACACCTTC. This gives the protein CASSLLAKTNYGYTF.